These 18 T cell receptor beta chains were all obtained from the same sample, sequenced in a study of T cells after yellow fever vaccination. One entry per CDR3 protein, called by TCRdb with MiXCR from the 5' RACE reads. The sample includes more than 120,000 distinct CDR3 sequences, more than 6% of them seen just once. The specimen comprised CD4+ T cells sorted from PBMCs, sampled 5 days after the yellow fever booster vaccination. The receptors here all came from a man aged 30 to 39 who received the YFV17D yellow fever vaccine.

This clonotype was seen many times. The chain employs TRBV20-1 and TRBJ2-3; 10 bases fit TRBD1. CDR1 DFQATT and CDR2 SNEGSKA come from the germline V gene (reference sequence). The CDR3 totals 15 residues. V was clipped by 5 bases and J by 4 bases; unmatched bases: 9. Here the CDR3 reads CSAAGQGGSADTQYF. Written as DNA, the CDR3 is TGCAGTGCTGCAGGACAGGGGGGAAGCGCAGATACGCAGTATTTT.

This clonotype has at least ten counts. This chain connects TRBV5-1 to TRBJ2-7; D possibly uses TRBD1 or TRBD2 (6 bases each). Looked up from germline, CDR1 is SGHRS and CDR2 is YFSETQ. Trimming took 0 bases from V and 7 from J, leaving 11 bases between them. The length of the CDR3 is 13 residues. CDR3 sequence reads: CASSLAGGEEQYF. The CDR3 region has the DNA TGCGCCAGCAGCTTGGCCGGGGGCGAGGAGCAGTACTTC.

This clonotype was detected many times. The chain has TRBV20-1 and TRBJ1-4, with D maybe TRBD1 (5 bases). The CDR3 contains 13 residues. CDR1 is DFQATT and CDR2 is SNEGSKA in the germline V gene (reference sequence). Trimming took off 4 bases at V and 8 bases at J, with 14 bases between the two ends. The CDR3 sequence is CSAMWEGREKLFF. CDR3 nucleotide sequence: TGCAGTGCTATGTGGGAGGGACGCGAAAAACTGTTTTTT.

This clonotype appeared many times. The chain recombines TRBV20-1 with TRBJ2-5, with 11 bases aligning to TRBD2. This CDR3 has 17 residues. The J segment lost 4 bases and the V segment lost 3 bases, leaving 13 bases of the junction unmatched. CDR1 and CDR2 from the germline V gene are DFQATT and SNEGSKA (reference sequence). The DNA of the CDR3 is TGCAGTGCTAGGCCTAGCGGGAGGTCCACCCGGAGAGAGACCCAGTACTTC. Translating it yields CSARPSGRSTRRETQYF.

This clonotype was seen many times. The V and J genes are TRBV7-2 and TRBJ2-1; possible D gene TRBD2, 6 bases. V lost 3 bases to trimming and J lost 7 bases, with 16 bases between them. The CDR3 sequence is 15 residues long. CDR1 is SGHTA, CDR2 FQGNSA, per germline. The CDR3, as DNA: TGTGCCAGCAGCTTGGGGGGAGGCGTGGGGAATGAGCAGTTCTTC. Translating it yields CASSLGGGVGNEQFF.

This clonotype was seen repeatedly, ten times or more. This chain joins TRBV19 and TRBJ2-1; weak D call: TRBD2 (6 bases). This CDR3 is built from 14 residues. Germline CDR1 reads LNHDA; CDR2 reads SQIVND (reference sequence). The V and J ends lost 4 bases and 5 bases respectively, with 12 bases between them. The CDR3 nucleotides read TGTGCCAGTAGTAAGTCGGGAGCACACAATGAGCAGTTCTTC. It codes for CASSKSGAHNEQFF. Full variable domain (rest looked up from reference TRBV19 and TRBJ2-1): DGGITQSPKYLFRKEGQNVTLSCEQNLNHDAMYWYRQDPGQGLRLIYYSQIVNDFQKGDIAEGYSVSREKKESFPLTVTSAQKNPTAFYLCASSKSGAHNEQFFGPGTRLTVL.

This clonotype showed up many times. The V and J genes are TRBV20-1 and TRBJ2-1; 13 bases agree with TRBD2. CDR3 size: 14 residues. From germline, CDR1 is DFQATT and CDR2 SNEGSKA (reference sequence). Trimming took 4 bases from V and 9 from J; bases not matched to a gene: 6. The CDR3 reads CSAMSGLAGTEQFF. The CDR3 nucleotides read TGCAGTGCTATGTCGGGACTAGCGGGAACTGAGCAGTTCTTC.

At least ten counts were recorded for this clonotype. The gene calls are TRBV20-1 and TRBJ2-7; D not resolved. The CDR3 extends over 14 amino acids. The V end was cut by 0 bases, the J end by 1 base, with 10 bases between. CDR1 and CDR2 (germline): DFQATT, SNEGSKA (reference sequence). As DNA, the CDR3 is TGCAGTGCTAGAGAGGCCACCGCTTCCTACGAGCAGTACTTC. This encodes CSAREATASYEQYF.

This clonotype was detected many times. V usage is TRBV20-1 and J usage is TRBJ2-1; D is ambiguous. The germline V gene has CDR1 DFQATT and CDR2 SNEGSKA (reference sequence). This CDR3 has 15 residues. Trimming stripped 6 bases from V and 6 bases from J, with 21 bases between. CDR3 in DNA: TGCAGTGCCGCCTCGGGTCCAGTTGGGCCCAATGAGCAGTTCTTC. This translates into CSAASGPVGPNEQFF.

This clonotype has ten or more counts. The V call is TRBV28, the J call TRBJ2-7, with D unresolved. Germline V lookup: CDR1 MDHEN, CDR2 SYDVKM. V was cut by 9 bases and J by 1 base, with 13 bases left in between. The length of the CDR3 is 13 residues. The CDR3 is CASLEVGSYEQYF. The CDR3 coding sequence is TGTGCCAGTTTAGAGGTAGGGTCCTACGAGCAGTACTTC.

At least ten counts were recorded for this clonotype. This chain uses TRBV29-1 with TRBJ2-2, with D perhaps TRBD1 or TRBD2 (6 bases each). The germline V and J ends were trimmed by 7 bases and 2 bases, with 14 bases remaining between them. CDR1 is SQVTM and CDR2 is ANQGSEA in the germline V gene. The CDR3 totals 14 residues. In DNA form, the CDR3 reads TGCAGCGGCCTGACGGGGGCTAACACCGGGGAGCTGTTTTTT. Protein: CSGLTGANTGELFF.

This clonotype has at least ten counts. The chain is built from TRBV6-1 and TRBJ2-1; D call uncertain. The CDR3 consists of 13 residues. Germline V lookup: CDR1 MNHNS, CDR2 SASEGT. V gave up 6 bases and J gave up 10 bases, with 16 bases separating them. CDR3 DNA sequence: TGTGCCAGCAGGGAAAATTGGATCCGGGAGCAGTTCTTC. It is translated as CASRENWIREQFF.

This clonotype appeared many times. V is TRBV6-2 or TRBV6-3 and J is TRBJ2-7; D call uncertain. Germline lookup yields CDR1 MNHEY and CDR2 SVGEGT. The CDR3 sequence is 11 residues long. The V end was cut by 9 bases, the J end by 3 bases, with 9 bases between. The DNA for the CDR3 is TGTGCCAGTTATTGGGGCTACGAGCAGTACTTC. Its translation is CASYWGYEQYF.

The chain has TRBV5-4 and TRBJ2-1, with 9 bases identical to TRBD2. Germline lookup yields CDR1 SGHNT and CDR2 YYREEE (reference sequence). J was trimmed by 5 bases and V by 4 bases; bases with no gene match: 7. The CDR3 spans 15 residues. The CDR3 nucleotides are TGTGCCAGCAGCACTGAGACTAGCGGCCACAATGAGCAGTTCTTC. Translation gives CASSTETSGHNEQFF.

This clonotype has at least ten counts. The V gene is TRBV30, the J gene TRBJ2-7; a weak D match, TRBD2 (5 bases). The CDR3 spans 12 residues. Germline loops: CDR1 GTSNPN, CDR2 SVGIG (reference sequence). Trimming took 7 bases from V and 3 from J, leaving 13 bases between them. In DNA form, the CDR3 reads TGTGCCTCCAGACTAAATAACTACGAGCAGTACTTC. It codes for CASRLNNYEQYF.

This clonotype was recorded at least ten times. The chain recombines TRBV20-1 with TRBJ2-7, with TRBD2 as a possible D gene (6 bases). The germline V gene has CDR1 DFQATT and CDR2 SNEGSKA (reference sequence). The V end was cut by 4 bases, the J end by 7 bases, with 17 bases between. This CDR3 spans 13 amino acids. CDR3 in amino acids: CSANPGLGREQYF. CDR3 coding DNA: TGCAGTGCTAACCCGGGACTGGGAAGGGAGCAGTACTTC.

With respect to this clonotype: A much larger clone differs by one base, so this may be a read error. This chain connects TRBV7-6 to TRBJ2-7; no reliable D call. CDR1 is SGHVS, CDR2 FNYEAQ, per germline. The CDR3 is 16 amino acids. V lost 2 bases and J lost 3, with 17 bases in between. This CDR3 reads CASSLLLPLLDYEQYF. The CDR3, as DNA: TGTGCCAGCAGCTTACTCTTACCCCTTTTGGACTACGAGCAGTACTTC.

In its sample, this clonotype was seen many times. The rearrangement links TRBV10-3 to TRBJ1-1; D call uncertain. The CDR3 is 15 amino acids. Germline loops: CDR1 ENHRY, CDR2 SYGVKD. V dropped 0 bases and J dropped 1 base, with 9 bases sitting between them. The CDR3 DNA sequence: TGTGCCATCAGTGAGTCGTCCAGCGGGAACACTGAAGCTTTCTTT. Its translation: CAISESSSGNTEAFF.